Listed here are 27 T cell receptor beta chains from one sample, sequenced in a study of blood T cells in healthy people across ages. Alongside a J-beta primer mix, a sample-barcoded 5' primer served in a second PCR lasting roughly 7 to 11 cycles. TCRdb itself ran the 5' RACE reads through MiXCR, one entry per CDR3 protein. The table records 550,000 to 600,000 distinct CDR3 sequences, roughly 29% of them present only once. The sample was blood. These TCRs come from a woman aged 65 to 85 in good health.

The chain joins TRBV5-1 to TRBJ2-5; 8 bases align to TRBD2. Germline CDR1 reads SGHRS; CDR2 reads YFSETQ. CDR3 length equals 15 residues. The junction had 10 bases not matched to a gene; V was cut back by 4 bases and J by 5 bases. In DNA form, the CDR3 reads TGCGCCAGCAGCCTCCGGACTAGCCGGTTGGAGACCCAGTACTTC. Encoded protein: CASSLRTSRLETQYF.

The J gene is TRBJ1-5, the V gene TRBV5-1; the match to TRBD1 covers 7 bases. Trimming took 3 bases from V and 0 from J; bases not matched to a gene: 3. Germline CDR1 is SGHRS and CDR2 is YFSETQ. This CDR3 spans 15 amino acids. The CDR3 loop is CASSWTGHSNQPQHF. CDR3 in DNA: TGCGCCAGCAGCTGGACAGGACATAGCAATCAGCCCCAGCATTTT.

This chain uses TRBV4-1 with TRBJ2-3; 12 bases match TRBD2. CDR1 is MGHRA, CDR2 YSYEKL, per germline. V shed 0 bases, J shed 2 bases, and the junction held 12 bases outside the gene matches. The CDR3 extends over 20 amino acids. In nucleotides, the CDR3 is TGCGCCAGCAGCCAAGATGACCCACTACTAGCGGGGGGAATCACAGATACGCAGTATTTT. It is translated as CASSQDDPLLAGGITDTQYF.

This rearrangement joins TRBV9 to TRBJ1-2; TRBD1 is a possible D gene (5 bases). Trimming removed 3 bases from V and 8 bases from J, with 26 bases in between. CDR1 and CDR2 (germline): SGDLS, YYNGEE. This CDR3 is 17 amino acids long. CDR3 protein: CASSGPIGIGGLDGYTF. CDR3 nucleotides: TGTGCCAGCAGCGGACCGATCGGAATCGGGGGTTTGGACGGCTACACCTTC. Together with reference TRBV9 and TRBJ1-2, the CDR3 gives the full variable domain: DSGVTQTPKHLITATGQRVTLRCSPRSGDLSVYWYQQSLDQGLQFLIQYYNGEERAKGNILERFSAQQFPDLHSELNLSSLELGDSALYFCASSGPIGIGGLDGYTFGSGTRLTVV.

The chain joins TRBV20-1 to TRBJ1-4; D possibly corresponds to TRBD1 (6 bases). Germline V gene data show CDR1 as DFQATT and CDR2 as SNEGSKA (reference sequence). The CDR3 runs 14 residues. The ends were cut back, 0 bases at V and 7 bases at J, with 12 bases in the middle. The CDR3 DNA reads TGCAGTGCTAGAGAGGTGGGGGCAGGTGAAAAACTGTTTTTT. Translated, it gives CSAREVGAGEKLFF.

The chain combines TRBV12-5 with TRBJ2-2; D remains unclear. The CDR3 sequence is 15 residues long. The V end lost 7 bases, the J end lost 4 bases, and 16 bases lay between the germline ends. In germline, CDR1 is LGHNT, CDR2 FRNRAP. CDR3 nucleotides: TGTGCTAGTGCCATGGATTGGGCAGTCACCGGGGAGCTGTTTTTT. This codes for CASAMDWAVTGELFF.

This clonotype turned up a few times. The V and J genes are TRBV20-1 and TRBJ1-4, with TRBD1 identical over 8 bases. V dropped 3 bases and J dropped 7; count of bases not matched to a gene: 4. Germline CDR1 DFQATT, CDR2 SNEGSKA (reference sequence). The CDR3 totals 13 residues. The DNA of the CDR3 is TGCAGTGCTAGGGTGGGGACAGGTGAAAAACTGTTTTTT. Its protein product is CSARVGTGEKLFF.

V and J are TRBV7-9 and TRBJ2-2; 8 bases line up with TRBD2. The J segment lost 7 bases and the V segment lost 2 bases, leaving 12 bases of the junction unmatched. Germline values: CDR1 SEHNR, CDR2 FQNEAQ (reference sequence). There are 17 residues in the CDR3. CDR3 in amino acids: CASSLRFRGGQDGELFF. CDR3 nucleotides: TGTGCCAGCAGCTTAAGGTTCCGGGGGGGCCAGGACGGGGAGCTGTTTTTT.

At least ten counts were recorded for this clonotype. The chain combines TRBV7-2 with TRBJ2-1, with 12 bases lining up with TRBD2. Germline lookup yields CDR1 SGHTA and CDR2 FQGNSA. This CDR3 is 15 amino acids long. The trim removed 4 bases at V and 2 bases at J, leaving 0 bases unmatched. In DNA, the CDR3 is TGTGCCAGCAGCTGGACTAGCGGGGCCTACAATGAGCAGTTCTTC. It is translated as CASSWTSGAYNEQFF. The variable domain in full, with the rest retrieved from reference TRBV7-2 and TRBJ2-1, is GAGVSQSPSNKVTEKGKDVELRCDPISGHTALYWYRQSLGQGLEFLIYFQGNSAPDKSGLPSDRFSAERTGGSVSTLTIQRTQQEDSAVYLCASSWTSGAYNEQFFGPGTRLTVL.

This clonotype was detected a few times. The gene calls are TRBV5-1 and TRBJ2-2; 11 positions match TRBD1. Trimming at V came to 2 bases and at J to 5 bases, leaving 11 bases not matched to a gene. Germline CDR1 reads SGHRS; CDR2 reads YFSETQ. The CDR3 covers 18 residues. The CDR3 loop is CASSFGQGAPSGTGELFF. The CDR3 DNA is TGCGCCAGCAGCTTCGGACAGGGGGCCCCCTCGGGGACCGGGGAGCTGTTTTTT.

On this clonotype itself: A junction end diverges from the germline sequence, so it may reflect a read error. The rearrangement joins TRBV20-1 to TRBJ1-2; D not certain. Germline CDR1 DFQATT, CDR2 SNEGSKA (reference sequence). CDR3 length: 8 residues. CDR3 in DNA: TGCAGTGCCCCCGGGAGGGCCTTC. Protein sequence: CSAPGRAF.

This chain joins TRBV29-1 and TRBJ2-5, with 8 bases identical to TRBD2. This CDR3 is built from 13 residues. Germline V gene sequence: CDR1 SQVTM, CDR2 ANQGSEA. Losses at the gene ends were 4 bases for V and 4 bases for J; bases not matched to a gene: 5. CDR3 loop: CSVGFGRGETQYF. The CDR3 region has the DNA TGCAGCGTTGGCTTCGGGAGGGGAGAGACCCAGTACTTC.

This clonotype occurred a few times. V and J are TRBV29-1 and TRBJ2-1, with D uncertain. CDR1 SQVTM and CDR2 ANQGSEA come from the germline V gene. The CDR3 runs to 13 residues. V lost 1 base, J lost 7 bases, and 11 bases lay in between. The CDR3: CSVEAFTWNEQFF. CDR3 DNA sequence: TGCAGCGTTGAAGCATTCACCTGGAATGAGCAGTTCTTC.

This chain uses TRBV7-2 with TRBJ2-5; D not resolved. The J call may be mistaken, given a closer DNA end match to TRBJ2-1. The CDR3 consists of 14 residues. From germline, CDR1 is SGHTA and CDR2 FQGNSA. This CDR3 is CASSSPGGRNEQFF. CDR3 DNA sequence: TGTGCCAGCAGCTCCCCGGGTGGCCGGAATGAGCAGTTCTTC.

This rearrangement joins TRBV18 to TRBJ1-2; no clear D. Germline CDR1 KGHSH, CDR2 LQKENI. This CDR3 comprises 13 residues. Trimming removed 4 bases from V and 12 bases from J, with 18 bases in between. The CDR3 sequence: CASSQRETEQHTF. The CDR3 nucleotides read TGTGCCAGCTCACAAAGGGAGACGGAGCAGCACACCTTC.

The chain employs TRBV7-2 and TRBJ2-1; tentative D call: TRBD1 (6 bases). Germline V gives CDR1 SGHTA, CDR2 FQGNSA. V shed 5 bases and J shed 2 bases, with 10 bases lying between them. The CDR3 consists of 14 residues. The CDR3 here is CASSEQGPYNEQFF. The CDR3 nucleotides are TGTGCCAGCAGCGAGCAGGGGCCCTACAATGAGCAGTTCTTC.

The chain employs TRBV7-6 and TRBJ2-5; TRBD2 aligns across 11 bases. TRBJ2-7 matches the DNA end more closely, so the J call is doubtful. This CDR3 has 15 amino acids. Germline-derived CDR1 and CDR2 are SGHVS and FNYEAQ. As DNA, the CDR3 is TGTGCCAGCAGCCCTGGGACTAGCGGTCTCTACGAGCAGTACTTC. Encoded protein: CASSPGTSGLYEQYF.

This clonotype turned up a few times. An end of the junction does not agree with germline; a read error may underlie this. The chain is built from TRBV6-6 and TRBJ2-7; TRBD2 is a possible D gene (5 bases). The CDR3 spans 11 residues. CDR1 and CDR2 from the germline V gene are MNHNY and SVGAGI (reference sequence). CDR3 loop: CASSYEAERHF. The CDR3 coding sequence is TGTGCCAGCAGTTACGAGGCGGAGCGGCACTTC.

This clonotype was picked up a small number of times. CDR3 loop: CASSWKTDYNSPLHF. In DNA, the CDR3 is TGTGCCAGCAGTTGGAAAACGGATTATAATTCACCCCTCCACTTT. This chain uses TRBV7-2 with TRBJ1-6, with D unresolved. There are 15 residues in the CDR3. Germline V gene lookup returns CDR1 SGHTA and CDR2 FQGNSA. Deletions cut 6 bases from V and 4 bases from J, with 13 bases between.

The chain is built from TRBV10-3 and TRBJ1-1; unclear D gene. V lost 6 bases and J lost 1, with 9 bases in between. In germline, CDR1 is ENHRY, CDR2 SYGVKD. The CDR3 runs 13 residues. The CDR3 loop is CAISEGANTEAFF. The CDR3 nucleotides are TGTGCCATCAGCGAAGGCGCGAACACTGAAGCTTTCTTT.

This clonotype has just a few counts. This chain connects TRBV20-1 to TRBJ2-1; TRBD2 aligns across 8 bases. The J call may be incorrect, as the DNA end agrees better with TRBJ2-5. CDR3 length: 15 residues. Per germline, CDR1 DFQATT and CDR2 SNEGSKA (reference sequence). The CDR3: CSAPPGAGARETQYF. Here the CDR3 DNA reads TGCAGTGCTCCCCCCGGAGCGGGGGCGAGGGAGACCCAGTACTTC.

This clonotype was seen a few times. The chain uses TRBV7-2 and TRBJ2-5; 9 bases are a match to TRBD2. V trimming: 10 bases; J trimming: 7 bases; junction bases outside the gene matches: 13. The V gene's germline CDR1 is SGHTA and CDR2 FQGNSA. This CDR3 spans 14 amino acids. CDR3 in DNA: TGTGCCATAGTCTTTAGCGGGGGTGGGGGGACCCAGTACTTC. Protein sequence: CAIVFSGGGGTQYF.

As for this clonotype: The germline gene is not matched at one end of the junction; a read error may be the cause. This rearrangement joins TRBV6-6 to TRBJ1-2; possibly TRBD1 for D (5 bases). Per the germline V gene, CDR1 is MNHNY and CDR2 is SVGAGI (reference sequence). The CDR3 extends over 11 amino acids. The CDR3 region is CASTMGRLRDF. The CDR3 DNA is TGTGCCAGCACTATGGGACGCCTGAGGGATTTC.

This clonotype was detected ten times or more. The chain has TRBV20-1 and TRBJ1-2; D uncertain. Germline V CDR1 and CDR2: DFQATT, SNEGSKA (reference sequence). The CDR3 totals 14 residues. Trimming cost V 1 base and J 2 bases, with 11 bases left between them. This CDR3 reads CSARVTQRNYGYTF. Written as DNA, the CDR3 is TGCAGTGCTAGAGTGACTCAGCGAAACTATGGCTACACCTTC.

This clonotype was seen at least ten times. This chain uses TRBV10-3 with TRBJ1-2; a possible D gene is TRBD1 (6 bases). Trimming cost V 6 bases and J 0 bases, with 14 bases left between them. The CDR3 extends over 15 amino acids. Germline CDR1 ENHRY, CDR2 SYGVKD. The DNA of the CDR3 is TGTGCCATCAGCTTCGGACAGCAACCTAACTATGGCTACACCTTC. The encoded protein is CAISFGQQPNYGYTF.

In the case of this clonotype: A read error may account for a junction end that differs from germline. The rearrangement uses TRBV5-1 and TRBJ2-5; 9 bases map to TRBD1. Germline values: CDR1 SGHRS, CDR2 YFSETQ. The CDR3 has 13 residues. The CDR3 DNA reads as TGCGCCTGCAGCTTGACAGGGGGAGAGACCCAGTACTTC. As protein: CACSLTGGETQYF.

The rearrangement joins TRBV24-1 to TRBJ2-1; D unclear. V was clipped by 3 bases and J by 6 bases, with 8 bases between them. Germline V gives CDR1 KGHDR, CDR2 SFDVKD. There are 13 residues in the CDR3. The CDR3 region is CATSDPLFNEQFF. CDR3 sequence (DNA): TGTGCCACCAGTGATCCTCTTTTCAATGAGCAGTTCTTC.